This TCR beta chain comes out of a study of vaccination and CD4 T cells after COVID-19. Study background: Among convalescent patients, three were sampled at day 14 and at days 161 to 241 post-vaccination. Control cultures were supplied with a CEFX pool, an HIV-1 Nef pool, or no peptide at all.

Turning to this clonotype: Its antigen is unidentified.

Sequencing of DNA taken from cultured CD4+ T cells relied on the Oncomine TCR Beta short-read assay. Using its own MiXCR run on the PCR reads, TCRdb lists one record per CDR3 protein. The sample yields about 30,000 distinct CDR3 sequences, roughly a third seen once. Noted time point: late sampling 161 to 241 days after vaccination in three convalescent patients. Noted treatment: roughly nine-day PBMC culture with coronavirus spike peptide pools or control peptides (ViraFEST assay). This CDR3 spans 13 amino acids. Trimming stripped 4 bases from V and 7 bases from J, with 17 bases between. CDR1 and CDR2 from the germline V gene are SQVTM and ANQGSEA.

This clonotype originated in a human donor who had recovered from COVID-19. This chain links TRBV29-1 with TRBJ2-7, with a weak D call TRBD1 (6 bases). This material consisted of CD4+ T cells from blood, cultured in vitro, taken about 7 months after SARS-CoV-2 vaccination. Written as DNA, the CDR3 is TGCAGCGTTGGGGACAATAGTATGTGGGAGCAGTACTTC. It translates to CSVGDNSMWEQYF.